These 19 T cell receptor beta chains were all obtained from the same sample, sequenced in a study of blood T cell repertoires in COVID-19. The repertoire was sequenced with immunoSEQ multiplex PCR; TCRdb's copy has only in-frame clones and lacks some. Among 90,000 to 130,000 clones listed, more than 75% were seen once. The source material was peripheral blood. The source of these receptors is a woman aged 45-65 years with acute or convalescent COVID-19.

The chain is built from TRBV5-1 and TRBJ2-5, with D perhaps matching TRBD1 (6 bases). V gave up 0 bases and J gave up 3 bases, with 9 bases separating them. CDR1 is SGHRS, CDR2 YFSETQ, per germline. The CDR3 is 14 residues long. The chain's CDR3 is CASSLDRTEETQYF. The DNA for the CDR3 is TGCGCCAGCAGCTTGGATAGGACAGAAGAGACCCAGTACTTC.

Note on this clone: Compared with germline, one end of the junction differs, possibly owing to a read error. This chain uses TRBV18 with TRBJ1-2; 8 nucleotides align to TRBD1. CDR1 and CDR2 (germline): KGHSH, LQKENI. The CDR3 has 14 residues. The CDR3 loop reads CASSPPGTGYVYTF. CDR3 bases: TGTGCCAGCTCACCACCCGGGACAGGCTATGTCTACACCTTC.

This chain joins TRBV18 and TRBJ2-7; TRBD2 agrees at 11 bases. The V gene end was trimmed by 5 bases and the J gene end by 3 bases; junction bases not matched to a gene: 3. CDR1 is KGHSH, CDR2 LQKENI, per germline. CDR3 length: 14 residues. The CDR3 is CASSGLAGYYEQYF. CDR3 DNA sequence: TGTGCCAGCTCAGGACTAGCGGGTTACTACGAGCAGTACTTC.

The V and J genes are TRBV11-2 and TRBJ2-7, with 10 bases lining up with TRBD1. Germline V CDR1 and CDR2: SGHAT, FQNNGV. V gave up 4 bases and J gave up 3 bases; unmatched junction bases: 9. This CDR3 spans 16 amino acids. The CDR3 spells CASSSKFGQGGYEQYF. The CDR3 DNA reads TGTGCCAGCAGCTCCAAGTTCGGACAGGGGGGCTACGAGCAGTACTTC.

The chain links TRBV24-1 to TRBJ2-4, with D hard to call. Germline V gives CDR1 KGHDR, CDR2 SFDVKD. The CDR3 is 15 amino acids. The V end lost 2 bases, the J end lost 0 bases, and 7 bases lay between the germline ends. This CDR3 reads CATSDSGGAKNIQYF. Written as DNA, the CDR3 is TGTGCCACCAGTGATTCAGGTGGAGCCAAAAACATTCAGTACTTC.

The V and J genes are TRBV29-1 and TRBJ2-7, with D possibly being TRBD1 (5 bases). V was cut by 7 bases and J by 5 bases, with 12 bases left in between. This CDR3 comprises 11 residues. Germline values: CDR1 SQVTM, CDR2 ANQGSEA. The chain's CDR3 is CSGRVRDEQYF. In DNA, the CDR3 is TGCAGCGGCAGGGTCCGGGACGAGCAGTACTTC.

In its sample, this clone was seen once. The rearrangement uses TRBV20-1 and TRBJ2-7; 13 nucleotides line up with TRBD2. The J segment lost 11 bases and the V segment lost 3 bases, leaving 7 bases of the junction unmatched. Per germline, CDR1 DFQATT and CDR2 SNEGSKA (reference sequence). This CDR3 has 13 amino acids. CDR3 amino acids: CSASEGLAGEEYF. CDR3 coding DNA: TGCAGTGCTAGTGAAGGACTAGCGGGAGAAGAGTACTTC.

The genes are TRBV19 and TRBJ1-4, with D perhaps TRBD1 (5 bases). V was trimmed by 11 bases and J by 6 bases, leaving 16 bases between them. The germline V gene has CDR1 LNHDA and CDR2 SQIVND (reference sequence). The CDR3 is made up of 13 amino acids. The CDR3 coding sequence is TGTGCCGCCAGTACCAGGGTTGATGAAAAACTGTTTTTT. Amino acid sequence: CAASTRVDEKLFF.

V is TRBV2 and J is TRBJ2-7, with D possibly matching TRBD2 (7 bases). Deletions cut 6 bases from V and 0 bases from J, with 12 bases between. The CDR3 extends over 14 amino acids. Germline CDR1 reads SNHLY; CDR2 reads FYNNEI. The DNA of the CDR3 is TGTGCCAGCAGAGCGGGACACAGCTCCTACGAGCAGTACTTC. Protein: CASRAGHSSYEQYF.

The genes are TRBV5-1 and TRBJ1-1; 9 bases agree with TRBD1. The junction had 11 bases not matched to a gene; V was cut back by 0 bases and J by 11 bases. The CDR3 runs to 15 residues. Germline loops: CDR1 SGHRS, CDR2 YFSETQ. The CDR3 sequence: CASSLDPAPDRGAFF. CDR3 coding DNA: TGCGCCAGCAGCTTGGATCCGGCCCCGGACAGGGGTGCTTTCTTT.

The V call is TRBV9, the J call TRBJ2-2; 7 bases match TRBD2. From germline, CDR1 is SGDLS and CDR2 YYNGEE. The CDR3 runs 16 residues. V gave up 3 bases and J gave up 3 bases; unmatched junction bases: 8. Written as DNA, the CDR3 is TGTGCCAGCAGCGCCGAACCGGGACTACACACCGGGGAGCTGTTTTTT. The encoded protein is CASSAEPGLHTGELFF.

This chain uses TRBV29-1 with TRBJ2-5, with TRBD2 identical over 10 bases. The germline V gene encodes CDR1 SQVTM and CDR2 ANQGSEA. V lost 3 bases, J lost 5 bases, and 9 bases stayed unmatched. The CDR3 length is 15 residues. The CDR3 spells CSVDGASGSKETQYF. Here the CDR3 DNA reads TGCAGCGTTGATGGGGCTAGCGGGAGTAAGGAGACCCAGTACTTC.

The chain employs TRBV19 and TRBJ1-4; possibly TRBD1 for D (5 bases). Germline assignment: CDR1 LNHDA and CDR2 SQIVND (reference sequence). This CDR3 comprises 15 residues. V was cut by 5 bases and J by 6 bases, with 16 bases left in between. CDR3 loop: CASSFRARVDEKLFF. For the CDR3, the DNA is TGTGCCAGTAGTTTCAGGGCCAGGGTCGATGAAAAACTGTTTTTT.

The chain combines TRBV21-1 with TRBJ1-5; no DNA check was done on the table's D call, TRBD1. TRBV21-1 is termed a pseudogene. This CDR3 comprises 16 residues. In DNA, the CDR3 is TGTGCCAGCAGCAGAATAAAATGGGACAAAGGACAGCCCCAGCATTTT. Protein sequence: CASSRIKWDKGQPQHF.

DNA for the CDR3: TGCGCCAGCAGGTCGAAAGGACAGTTGGTCGAGACCCAGTACTTC. Residues: CASRSKGQLVETQYF. V usage is TRBV5-1 and J usage is TRBJ2-5, with D tentatively TRBD1 (6 bases). Trimming left V 5 bases short and J 5 bases short, with 19 bases between. Germline lookup yields CDR1 SGHRS and CDR2 YFSETQ. The CDR3 sequence is 15 residues long. The full variable domain, rest sourced from reference TRBV5-1 and TRBJ2-5, is KAGVTQTPRYLIKTRGQQVTLSCSPISGHRSVSWYQQTPGQGLQFLFEYFSETQRNKGNFPGRFSGRQFSNSRSEMNVSTLELGDSALYLCASRSKGQLVETQYFGPGTRLLVL.

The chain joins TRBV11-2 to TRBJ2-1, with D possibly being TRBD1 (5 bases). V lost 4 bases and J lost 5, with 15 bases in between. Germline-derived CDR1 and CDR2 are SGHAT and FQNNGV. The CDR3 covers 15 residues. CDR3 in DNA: TGTGCCAGCAGCTCGGTCGCAGGGTTCCACAATGAGCAGTTCTTC. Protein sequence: CASSSVAGFHNEQFF.

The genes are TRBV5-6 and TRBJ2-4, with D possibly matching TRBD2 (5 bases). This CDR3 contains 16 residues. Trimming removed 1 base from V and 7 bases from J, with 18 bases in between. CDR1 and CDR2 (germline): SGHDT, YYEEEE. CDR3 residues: CASSLNGRVPFNIQYF. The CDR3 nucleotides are TGTGCCAGCAGCTTGAATGGGCGGGTTCCCTTTAACATTCAGTACTTC.

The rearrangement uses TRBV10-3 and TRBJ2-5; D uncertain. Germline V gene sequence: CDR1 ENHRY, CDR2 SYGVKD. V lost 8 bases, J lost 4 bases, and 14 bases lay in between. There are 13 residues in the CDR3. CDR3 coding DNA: TGTGCCATCGGGTTCATGGAGAGAGAGACCCAGTACTTC. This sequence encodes CAIGFMERETQYF.

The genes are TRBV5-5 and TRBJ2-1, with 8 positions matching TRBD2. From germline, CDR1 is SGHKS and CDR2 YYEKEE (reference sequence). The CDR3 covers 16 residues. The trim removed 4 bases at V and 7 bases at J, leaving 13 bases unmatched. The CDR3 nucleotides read TGTGCCAGCAGCCCTCCTGGGACGGGAGGGTTTAATGAGCAGTTCTTC. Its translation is CASSPPGTGGFNEQFF.